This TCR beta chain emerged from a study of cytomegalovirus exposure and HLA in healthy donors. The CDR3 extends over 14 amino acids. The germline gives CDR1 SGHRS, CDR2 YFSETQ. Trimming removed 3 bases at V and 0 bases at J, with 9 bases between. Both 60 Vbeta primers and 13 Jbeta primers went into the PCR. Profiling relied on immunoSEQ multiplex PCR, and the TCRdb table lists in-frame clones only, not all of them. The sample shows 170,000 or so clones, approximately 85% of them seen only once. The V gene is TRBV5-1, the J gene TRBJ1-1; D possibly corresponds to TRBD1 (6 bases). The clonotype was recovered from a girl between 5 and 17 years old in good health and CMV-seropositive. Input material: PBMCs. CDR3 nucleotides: TGCGCCAGCAGCTACTCAGGGGTGAACACTGAAGCTTTCTTT. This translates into CASSYSGVNTEAFF. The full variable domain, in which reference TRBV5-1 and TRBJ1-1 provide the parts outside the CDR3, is KAGVTQTPRYLIKTRGQQVTLSCSPISGHRSVSWYQQTPGQGLQFLFEYFSETQRNKGNFPGRFSGRQFSNSRSEMNVSTLELGDSALYLCASSYSGVNTEAFFGQGTRLTVV.